The 32 T cell receptor beta chains below come from one sample, sequenced in a study of response to subunit inactivated influenza vaccine (dated by TCRdb to between 2018 and 2020). The method behind the library was RT-PCR. The reads were generated on an Illumina HiSeq 2500. TCRdb's own reprocessing of the public reads used fastp at Q25 and MiXCR and kept productive beta chains. Each CDR3 protein gets just one entry, which takes the most common genes and DNA from the rows behind it. The sample contains fewer than 550,000 distinct CDR3 sequences, around 25% of them found a single time. Clones ranked in the top ten supply approximately 2% of the sample. The material sequenced was CD4+ T cells sorted from PBMCs, taken less than 6 days after vaccination. These receptor sequences come from a man aged 45 to 65 who received an inactivated influenza vaccine. Donor details come from another sample of the same person, matched by shared clones.

The chain carries TRBV19 and TRBJ2-5; D remains unclear. V lost 8 bases and J 4 bases, leaving 5 bases between the germline ends. Germline V gene sequence: CDR1 LNHDA, CDR2 SQIVND (reference sequence). The CDR3 sequence is 10 residues long. Here the CDR3 reads CASGTETQYF. CDR3 coding DNA: TGTGCCAGTGGAACAGAGACCCAGTACTTC.

This clonotype was detected only a few times. The chain recombines TRBV12-3 or TRBV12-4 with TRBJ1-2; D gene ambiguous. V shed 3 bases and J shed 8 bases, with 13 bases lying between them. This CDR3 is built from 13 residues. CDR3 sequence (DNA): TGTGCCAGCAGTTTGGGGTCAAAGGACGGCTACACCTTC. This gives the protein CASSLGSKDGYTF.

The table lists this clonotype with a few counts. The genes are TRBV12-3 or TRBV12-4 and TRBJ2-7; 9 bases fit TRBD1. The CDR3 spans 13 residues. V shed 5 bases, J shed 6 bases, and the junction held 5 bases outside the gene matches. The chain's CDR3 is CASSQDRGSEQYF. CDR3 nucleotides: TGTGCCAGCAGTCAGGACAGGGGCAGCGAGCAGTACTTC.

This clonotype was detected many times. The chain links TRBV15 to TRBJ1-1, with D possibly matching TRBD1 (6 bases). The V gene's germline CDR1 is LNHNV and CDR2 YYDKDF (reference sequence). The CDR3 runs to 14 residues. Trimming left V 7 bases short and J 4 bases short, with 16 bases between. CDR3 DNA: TGTGCCACCAAAAAACAGGGTGGGGGCACTGAAGCTTTCTTT. It specifies CATKKQGGGTEAFF.

CDR3 coding DNA: TGCAGTGCTACGCGGGAGCAGTACTTC. Translating gives CSATREQYF. The J gene is TRBJ2-7, the V gene TRBV20-1; D is undetermined. The CDR3 runs to 9 residues. The germline V gene encodes CDR1 DFQATT and CDR2 SNEGSKA (reference sequence). Trimming removed 4 bases from V and 7 bases from J, with 5 bases in between.

The CDR3 protein is CASSLRSLAGDGGYF. The CDR3, as DNA: TGTGCCAGCAGCTTGAGGAGCCTAGCGGGAGACGGGGGATACTTC. The chain carries TRBV5-5 and TRBJ2-5; 10 nucleotides agree with TRBD2. The length of the CDR3 is 15 residues. The germline V gene has CDR1 SGHKS and CDR2 YYEKEE (reference sequence). With 1 base clipped from V and 14 bases from J, the junction kept 14 bases outside the gene matches.

The V call is TRBV29-1, the J call TRBJ2-5; 7 bases agree with TRBD1. The CDR3 runs 13 residues. Germline CDR1 reads SQVTM; CDR2 reads ANQGSEA. This chain's CDR3 is CRTNRGQQETQYF. The CDR3 nucleotides read TGCAGGACAAATAGGGGGCAACAAGAGACCCAGTACTTC.

As concerns this clonotype: The junction departs from germline at one end; a sequencing error may be responsible. The genes are TRBV6-1 and TRBJ2-3, with a possible D match to TRBD2 (6 bases). This CDR3 has 14 amino acids. Germline loops: CDR1 MNHNS, CDR2 SASEGT. The CDR3 loop reads CASSRARRGDAQYF. For the CDR3, the DNA is TGTGCCAGCAGTCGAGCCCGGCGGGGAGATGCGCAGTATTTT.

V gene TRBV10-3 combines with J gene TRBJ2-2; unclear D gene. The germline V and J ends were trimmed by 9 bases and 3 bases, with 14 bases remaining between them. Germline V CDR1 and CDR2: ENHRY, SYGVKD. The CDR3 is made up of 14 amino acids. This chain's CDR3 is CAIKKRTDTGELFF. The CDR3 DNA follows: TGTGCCATAAAGAAAAGGACGGACACCGGGGAGCTGTTTTTT.

This clonotype was found a few times. The rearrangement joins TRBV7-9 to TRBJ2-3, with TRBD2 as a possible D gene (6 bases). The CDR3 sequence is 16 residues long. CDR1 and CDR2 (germline): SEHNR, FQNEAQ (reference sequence). V gave up 3 bases and J gave up 4 bases, with 17 bases separating them. The CDR3 coding sequence is TGTGCCAGCAGCTTCTTTAGCTCCCGGAGGGCAGATACGCAGTATTTT. Its protein product is CASSFFSSRRADTQYF.

This clonotype was observed a handful of times. The chain links TRBV2 to TRBJ1-1; D remains unclear. Trimming shortened V by 0 bases and J by 0 bases, and 8 bases separated the two germline ends. The CDR3 totals 15 residues. CDR1 is SNHLY, CDR2 FYNNEI, per germline. The CDR3: CASSEAQPMNTEAFF. CDR3 bases: TGTGCCAGCAGTGAAGCGCAGCCGATGAACACTGAAGCTTTCTTT.

This sequence joins TRBV20-1 and TRBJ2-5; 8 bases are shared with TRBD1. The CDR3 contains 12 residues. The J segment lost 5 bases and the V segment lost 5 bases, leaving 4 bases of the junction unmatched. In germline, CDR1 is DFQATT, CDR2 SNEGSKA (reference sequence). The CDR3 loop is CSAAGGAETQYF. CDR3 DNA sequence: TGCAGTGCTGCAGGGGGCGCGGAGACCCAGTACTTC.

The V gene is TRBV4-3, the J gene TRBJ2-2; 7 nucleotides align to TRBD1. Trimming at V came to 3 bases and at J to 4 bases, leaving 8 bases not matched to a gene. The CDR3 sequence is 16 residues long. Germline lookup yields CDR1 LGHNA and CDR2 YSLEER. CDR3 sequence (DNA): TGCGCCAGCAGCCAGATAGACAGGGTGTCCACCGGGGAGCTGTTTTTT. This translates into CASSQIDRVSTGELFF.

The chain couples TRBV7-2 to TRBJ2-2, with D maybe TRBD1 (5 bases). Germline lookup yields CDR1 SGHTA and CDR2 FQGNSA. With 1 base removed from V and 0 bases from J, the gap between germline ends came to 9 bases. The CDR3 extends over 16 amino acids. The DNA of the CDR3 is TGTGCCAGCAGCTTAGATGGACAATCGAACACCGGGGAGCTGTTTTTT. Its translation: CASSLDGQSNTGELFF. The full variable domain, rest sourced from reference TRBV7-2 and TRBJ2-2, is GAGVSQSPSNKVTEKGKDVELRCDPISGHTALYWYRQSLGQGLEFLIYFQGNSAPDKSGLPSDRFSAERTGGSVSTLTIQRTQQEDSAVYLCASSLDGQSNTGELFFGEGSRLTVL.

The chain uses TRBV6-5 and TRBJ2-7; 12 bases agree with TRBD2. The CDR3 contains 15 residues. The germline gives CDR1 MNHEY, CDR2 SVGAGI. The J segment lost 7 bases and the V segment lost 7 bases, leaving 11 bases of the junction unmatched. The CDR3 DNA sequence: TGTGCCAGCAATACTCTAGCGGGAGGGCCTCGTGAGCAGTACTTC. Translating it yields CASNTLAGGPREQYF.

V is TRBV7-9 and J is TRBJ2-7; unclear D gene. V lost 7 bases to trimming and J lost 3 bases, with 19 bases between them. The CDR3 spans 15 residues. Germline CDR1 is SEHNR and CDR2 is FQNEAQ (reference sequence). Written as DNA, the CDR3 is TGTGCCAGCACCCCTCATGTGTCGTCAAACTACGAGCAGTACTTC. It encodes CASTPHVSSNYEQYF. The full variable domain, rest sourced from reference TRBV7-9 and TRBJ2-7, is DTGVSQNPRHKITKRGQNVTFRCDPISEHNRLYWYRQTLGQGPEFLTYFQNEAQLEKSRLLSDRFSAERPKGSFSTLEIQRTEQGDSAMYLCASTPHVSSNYEQYFGPGTRLTVT.

The chain links TRBV7-8 to TRBJ2-5; weak D call: TRBD2 (5 bases). CDR3 length: 15 residues. V was shortened by 3 bases and J by 0 bases, with 11 bases between the two germline ends. The V gene's germline CDR1 is SGHVS and CDR2 FQNEAQ. CDR3 residues: CASSFGEGYQETQYF. The CDR3 bases are TGTGCCAGCAGCTTTGGAGAGGGTTACCAAGAGACCCAGTACTTC.

This sequence joins TRBV20-1 and TRBJ2-7, with 7 positions matching TRBD1. Germline values: CDR1 DFQATT, CDR2 SNEGSKA (reference sequence). The CDR3 has 15 amino acids. V gave up 1 base and J gave up 7 bases; unmatched junction bases: 13. As DNA, the CDR3 is TGCAGTGCTAGAGCCGTCAGGGGGTGGTCGGAAGAGCAGTACTTC. Its protein is CSARAVRGWSEEQYF.

This clonotype was seen a handful of times. This rearrangement joins TRBV20-1 to TRBJ2-1; 8 nucleotides match TRBD2. Germline CDR1 is DFQATT and CDR2 is SNEGSKA (reference sequence). This CDR3 comprises 17 residues. The trim removed 1 base at V and 1 base at J, leaving 9 bases unmatched. This chain's CDR3 is CSARAKPGGASYNEQFF. CDR3 nucleotides: TGCAGTGCTAGAGCCAAACCCGGGGGGGCTTCCTACAATGAGCAGTTCTTC.

This clonotype was recorded a few times. This chain's CDR3 is CSATEAGGHEQYF. The DNA for the CDR3 is TGCAGTGCTACAGAAGCAGGGGGCCACGAGCAGTACTTC. The J gene is TRBJ2-7, the V gene TRBV20-1, with 8 bases lining up with TRBD1. The germline gives CDR1 DFQATT, CDR2 SNEGSKA (reference sequence). With V trimmed by 4 bases and J by 5 bases, 7 bases remained unmatched. This CDR3 is built from 13 residues.

V is TRBV20-1 and J is TRBJ2-2; TRBD1 matches 8 bases. The CDR3 spans 15 residues. Losses at the gene ends were 2 bases for V and 0 bases for J; bases not matched to a gene: 2. CDR1 is DFQATT, CDR2 SNEGSKA, per germline (reference sequence). This chain's CDR3 is CSARSGQANTGELFF. Written as DNA, the CDR3 is TGCAGTGCTAGATCGGGACAGGCGAACACCGGGGAGCTGTTTTTT.

This clonotype was recorded only once. The chain uses TRBV9 and TRBJ2-6; TRBD1 matches at 8 bases. Per germline, CDR1 SGDLS and CDR2 YYNGEE. The CDR3 runs to 19 residues. V was pared by 0 bases and J by 5 bases, with 13 bases of the junction left unmatched. CDR3 sequence: CASSVVPGTGSSRANVLTF. Written as DNA, the CDR3 is TGTGCCAGCAGCGTAGTTCCCGGGACAGGTTCTTCTAGGGCCAACGTCCTGACTTTC.

The chain is built from TRBV14 and TRBJ1-1; 7 positions agree with TRBD1. The junction had 10 bases not matched to a gene; V was cut back by 1 base and J by 5 bases. The CDR3 spans 16 residues. CDR1 is SGHDN, CDR2 FVKESK, per germline. CDR3 sequence: CASSQVGGGVWTEAFF. CDR3 DNA: TGTGCCAGCAGCCAAGTAGGAGGGGGCGTGTGGACTGAAGCTTTCTTT. Full variable domain (rest looked up from reference TRBV14 and TRBJ1-1): EAGVTQFPSHSVIEKGQTVTLRCDPISGHDNLYWYRRVMGKEIKFLLHFVKESKQDESGMPNNRFLAERTGGTYSTLKVQPAELEDSGVYFCASSQVGGGVWTEAFFGQGTRLTVV.

The table lists this clonotype with a few counts. CDR3 nucleotides: TGTGCCAGCAGCCAGGACGCCGTGCAGTTCTTC. Translated, it gives CASSQDAVQFF. The chain recombines TRBV7-2 with TRBJ2-1; no firm D call. The CDR3 totals 11 residues. CDR1 and CDR2 (germline): SGHTA, FQGNSA. With 5 bases removed from V and 12 bases from J, the gap between germline ends came to 11 bases.

The chain links TRBV6-2 or TRBV6-3 to TRBJ2-1, with 10 bases that match TRBD2. From germline, CDR1 is MNHEY and CDR2 SVGEGT. V shed 2 bases and J 6 bases; nucleotides not matched to a gene: 13. The CDR3 extends over 18 amino acids. CDR3 amino acids: CASSYMGSGRSMGNEQFF. The CDR3 nucleotides are TGTGCCAGCAGTTACATGGGTAGCGGGAGGTCCATGGGCAATGAGCAGTTCTTC.

This clonotype showed up just a few times. The J gene is TRBJ2-3, the V gene TRBV7-9; D not certain. V dropped 2 bases and J dropped 1 base, with 4 bases sitting between them. Germline lookup yields CDR1 SEHNR and CDR2 FQNEAQ (reference sequence). This CDR3 is built from 13 residues. In nucleotides, the CDR3 is TGTGCCAGCAGCTTACAGCGCACAGATACGCAGTATTTT. Translated: CASSLQRTDTQYF.

This clonotype has more than one count but fewer than ten. The chain joins TRBV20-1 to TRBJ2-3, with 11 nucleotides matching TRBD1. Germline CDR1 reads DFQATT; CDR2 reads SNEGSKA (reference sequence). This CDR3 contains 12 residues. The CDR3 sequence is CSRTGGADTQYF. CDR3 nucleotide sequence: TGCAGCCGGACAGGGGGCGCAGATACGCAGTATTTT.

This clonotype was seen at least ten times. An end of the junction differs from the germline gene, which may be a read error. The CDR3 bases are TGCGCCAGCTGCTTGACTAGCGGTAGCACAGATACGCAGTATTTT. This translates into CASCLTSGSTDTQYF. This chain links TRBV5-1 with TRBJ2-3, with 9 bases matching TRBD2. The length of the CDR3 is 15 residues. Germline CDR1 SGHRS, CDR2 YFSETQ.

This clonotype was seen many times. The rearrangement joins TRBV12-3 or TRBV12-4 to TRBJ2-7; D gene ambiguous. Trimming removed 1 base from V and 7 bases from J, with 11 bases in between. This CDR3 is built from 13 residues. CDR3 bases: TGTGCCAGCAGTTTAGGGGGTGGTGGGGAGCAGTACTTC. Amino acid sequence: CASSLGGGGEQYF.

The chain has TRBV5-1 and TRBJ2-5; D gene ambiguous. This CDR3 has 13 residues. The germline V gene has CDR1 SGHRS and CDR2 YFSETQ. The V end lost 4 bases, the J end lost 4 bases, and 11 bases lay between the germline ends. In nucleotides, the CDR3 is TGCGCCAGCAGCCCCAGGCCACGAGAGACCCAGTACTTC. Its translation: CASSPRPRETQYF.

This chain connects TRBV5-1 to TRBJ2-5, with D possibly TRBD1 on 6 matching bases. The CDR3 sequence is 15 residues long. Deletions cut 1 base from V and 5 bases from J, with 15 bases between. The germline V gene encodes CDR1 SGHRS and CDR2 YFSETQ. CDR3 amino acids: CASSLIGQSAETQYF. As DNA, the CDR3 is TGCGCCAGCAGCTTGATAGGACAGAGTGCGGAGACCCAGTACTTC.

This clonotype was counted ten times or more. Compared with germline, one end of the junction differs, possibly owing to a read error. The V call is TRBV7-9, the J call TRBJ2-7; D is unclear. CDR3 length: 13 residues. CDR1 and CDR2 (germline): SEHNR, FQNEAQ (reference sequence). CDR3 DNA sequence: TGCGCCAGCAGCTTCGGTGTTTCCTACGAGCAGTACTTC. Residues: CASSFGVSYEQYF.